A single sample is the source of the 15 T cell receptor beta chains below, sequenced in a study of control samples from healthy donors and cancer patients. Here immunoSEQ multiplex PCR was the method, and the copy in TCRdb shows in-frame clones only, minus some. The sample has about 270,000 clones, approximately 80% seen once; the top ten hold roughly 15%. Sequenced input: PBMCs. These receptors came from a woman aged 60-70 years with lung cancer.

This clone is a singleton in its sample. CDR3 sequence (DNA): TGTGCCACCAGTGATTTGGGAGACCAGGGGGCGTACAATGAGCAGTTCTTC. Protein sequence: CATSDLGDQGAYNEQFF. V usage is TRBV24-1 and J usage is TRBJ2-1, with 8 bases that match TRBD1. J was trimmed by 4 bases and V by 0 bases; bases with no gene match: 7. The CDR3 totals 17 residues. Germline V lookup: CDR1 KGHDR, CDR2 SFDVKD.

The chain links TRBV2 to TRBJ1-1; tentatively, D is TRBD1 (5 bases). The CDR3 runs to 14 residues. Trimming left V 6 bases short and J 0 bases short, with 11 bases between. CDR1 and CDR2 (germline): SNHLY, FYNNEI. CDR3 nucleotides: TGTGCCAGCAGCCCCGGGGCCATGAACACTGAAGCTTTCTTT. It specifies CASSPGAMNTEAFF.

The gene calls are TRBV11-2 and TRBJ1-3; no firm D call. CDR3 length: 15 amino acids. CDR1 and CDR2 (germline): SGHAT, FQNNGV. V lost 4 bases and J lost 0, with 10 bases in between. CDR3 loop: CASSYPGASGNTIYF. The CDR3 DNA sequence: TGTGCCAGCAGCTATCCGGGAGCCTCTGGAAACACCATATATTTT.

The chain uses TRBV6-6 and TRBJ2-3; D is uncertain. Trimming removed 7 bases at V and 4 bases at J, with 12 bases between. The CDR3 spans 13 residues. Germline values: CDR1 MNHNY, CDR2 SVGAGI (reference sequence). As DNA, the CDR3 is TGTGCCAGCAATCCCCCTCTTTCAGATACGCAGTATTTT. Protein product: CASNPPLSDTQYF.

The V gene is TRBV10-2, the J gene TRBJ2-1; 9 bases match TRBD2. Germline CDR1 reads WSHSY; CDR2 reads SAAADI. With V trimmed by 7 bases and J by 4 bases, 5 bases remained unmatched. The CDR3 is 14 residues long. The CDR3 region has the DNA TGCGCCAGCACTCCTAGCGGGATTTACAATGAGCAGTTCTTC. Protein sequence: CASTPSGIYNEQFF.

This chain links TRBV28 with TRBJ1-5, with D tentatively TRBD1 (5 bases). This CDR3 has 16 amino acids. The germline gives CDR1 MDHEN, CDR2 SYDVKM. V was clipped by 5 bases and J by 2 bases, with 16 bases between them. Here the CDR3 DNA reads TGTGCCAGCAGTCAGAGGGGCCGGGGGGGCAATCAGCCCCAGCATTTT. Translating it yields CASSQRGRGGNQPQHF.

The chain joins TRBV10-3 to TRBJ1-1, with D possibly matching TRBD1 (6 bases). V dropped 5 bases and J dropped 2 bases, with 12 bases sitting between them. CDR3 length: 14 residues. The V gene's germline CDR1 is ENHRY and CDR2 SYGVKD. The CDR3 region has the DNA TGTGCCATCAGTCTACAGGGTGGTAACACTGAAGCTTTCTTT. This translates into CAISLQGGNTEAFF.

The rearrangement links TRBV6-1 to TRBJ1-1; tentatively, D is TRBD1 (5 bases). Trimming stripped 4 bases from V and 6 bases from J, with 15 bases between. The CDR3 loop spans 14 amino acids. Germline lookup yields CDR1 MNHNS and CDR2 SASEGT. CDR3 sequence reads: CASSGAGRSSEAFF. The CDR3 region has the DNA TGTGCCAGCAGTGGGGCGGGACGATCGTCTGAAGCTTTCTTT.

This chain links TRBV28 with TRBJ1-5; D gene ambiguous. CDR3 length: 17 residues. The V end lost 2 bases, the J end lost 3 bases, and 17 bases lay between the germline ends. Germline V CDR1 and CDR2: MDHEN, SYDVKM. CDR3 bases: TGTGCCAGCAGTTTAACCCCTCCCGGGTCTAACAATCAGCCCCAGCATTTT. Its protein is CASSLTPPGSNNQPQHF.

The rearrangement joins TRBV5-4 to TRBJ2-1; D may match TRBD1 or TRBD2 (5 bases each). The germline gives CDR1 SGHNT, CDR2 YYREEE (reference sequence). V was shortened by 3 bases and J by 5 bases, with 12 bases between the two germline ends. This CDR3 is 14 amino acids long. CDR3 sequence reads: CASSSRDPNNEQFF. CDR3 DNA sequence: TGTGCCAGCAGCTCCCGGGACCCAAACAATGAGCAGTTCTTC.

The gene calls are TRBV9 and TRBJ1-1, with 9 bases identical to TRBD1. The V segment lost 2 bases and the J segment 5 bases; nucleotides outside the gene matches: 4. Germline V gives CDR1 SGDLS, CDR2 YYNGEE. The CDR3 runs 14 residues. The chain's CDR3 is CASSVRDRATEAFF. As DNA, the CDR3 is TGTGCCAGCAGCGTCCGGGACAGGGCGACTGAAGCTTTCTTT.

The chain recombines TRBV7-9 with TRBJ2-6; no definite D call. V was shortened by 2 bases and J by 5 bases, with 13 bases between the two germline ends. The V gene's germline CDR1 is SEHNR and CDR2 FQNEAQ (reference sequence). The CDR3 length is 16 residues. The CDR3 sequence: CASSLSSGFRANVLTF. CDR3 DNA: TGTGCCAGCAGCTTAAGTTCCGGGTTCCGGGCCAACGTCCTGACTTTC.

The gene calls are TRBV28 and TRBJ1-2; perhaps TRBD1 as D (5 bases). Germline V gives CDR1 MDHEN, CDR2 SYDVKM. V was shortened by 2 bases and J by 2 bases, with 12 bases between the two germline ends. This CDR3 is 15 amino acids long. The CDR3 sequence is CASSLSSGRNYGYTF. The CDR3, as DNA: TGTGCCAGCAGTTTAAGCTCAGGGAGAAACTATGGCTACACCTTC.

In its sample, this clone was seen once. V is TRBV5-1 and J is TRBJ1-5, with D tentatively TRBD1 (5 bases). V lost 3 bases to trimming and J lost 7 bases, with 11 bases between them. CDR3 length: 13 amino acids. Germline assignment: CDR1 SGHRS and CDR2 YFSETQ. The CDR3 region has the DNA TGCGCCAGCAGCTACGACAGAGCCCAGCCCCAGCATTTT. Amino acid sequence: CASSYDRAQPQHF.

The chain employs TRBV6-4 and TRBJ2-1; 8 positions match TRBD2. CDR1 MRHNA and CDR2 SNTAGT come from the germline V gene. CDR3 size: 14 residues. V shed 4 bases and J 7 bases; nucleotides not matched to a gene: 6. CDR3 loop: CASSAGPGGNEQFF. The CDR3 coding sequence is TGTGCCAGCAGTGCGGGGCCGGGGGGGAATGAGCAGTTCTTC.